The 10 T cell receptor beta chains below come from one sample, sequenced in a study of T cells after yellow fever vaccination. Via MiXCR, TCRdb re-called the 5' RACE reads, giving one row per CDR3 protein. Here the sample spans about 160,000 distinct CDR3 sequences, under 7.5% being singletons. This specimen consisted of CD4+ T cells sorted from PBMCs, obtained 5 days after the first yellow fever vaccination. The receptors stem from a man between 18 and 35 years old who received the YFV17D yellow fever vaccine.

This clonotype was counted at least ten times. The chain joins TRBV10-2 to TRBJ2-3, with D perhaps TRBD2 (6 bases). Germline CDR1 WSHSY, CDR2 SAAADI. V was shortened by 6 bases and J by 1 base, with 14 bases between the two germline ends. This CDR3 has 15 residues. The DNA of the CDR3 is TGCGCCAGCAGCATAGGGACTGGAGGCACAGATACGCAGTATTTT. Its protein is CASSIGTGGTDTQYF.

This clonotype showed up many times. CDR3 sequence (DNA): TGTGCCAGCAGCCCACAACAGGGCACTGAAGCTTTCTTT. Translating it yields CASSPQQGTEAFF. The J gene is TRBJ1-1, the V gene TRBV7-2, with D possibly TRBD1 on 6 matching bases. Trimming shortened V by 5 bases and J by 4 bases, and 11 bases separated the two germline ends. Looked up from germline, CDR1 is SGHTA and CDR2 is FQGNSA. The length of the CDR3 is 13 residues. The entire variable domain, with the rest obtained from reference TRBV7-2 and TRBJ1-1, is as follows: GAGVSQSPSNKVTEKGKDVELRCDPISGHTALYWYRQSLGQGLEFLIYFQGNSAPDKSGLPSDRFSAERTGGSVSTLTIQRTQQEDSAVYLCASSPQQGTEAFFGQGTRLTVV.

This clonotype has ten or more counts. V is TRBV28 and J is TRBJ2-6; D is ambiguous. V lost 5 bases and J 0 bases, leaving 8 bases between the germline ends. The V gene's germline CDR1 is MDHEN and CDR2 SYDVKM. The CDR3 sequence is 15 residues long. The CDR3 loop reads CASSPYNSGANVLTF. The CDR3 DNA reads as TGTGCCAGCAGTCCATATAACTCTGGGGCCAACGTCCTGACTTTC.

Worth noting for this clonotype: A read error may explain this, as a much larger clone is one base away. V usage is TRBV7-2 and J usage is TRBJ1-4; 7 bases are a match to TRBD1. The CDR3 spans 15 residues. Germline trimming cut 6 bases from V and 0 bases from J; bases unmatched to any gene: 4. Germline V gives CDR1 SGHTA, CDR2 FQGNSA. The CDR3 protein is CASRQDRTTNEKLFF. CDR3 bases: TGTGCCAGCAGACAGGACAGGACAACTAATGAAAAACTGTTTTTT.

V is TRBV25-1 and J is TRBJ1-4, with a possible D match to TRBD1 (5 bases). The CDR3 sequence is 16 residues long. V lost 3 bases and J 10 bases, leaving 21 bases between the germline ends. Germline V gives CDR1 MGHDK, CDR2 SYGVNS. This CDR3 is CASSDLPSTGRGKLFF. CDR3 sequence (DNA): TGTGCCAGCAGTGACCTTCCCAGCACGGGGAGGGGAAAACTGTTTTTT. The variable domain in full, with the rest retrieved from reference TRBV25-1 and TRBJ1-4, is EADIYQTPRYLVIGTGKKITLECSQTMGHDKMYWYQQDPGMELHLIHYSYGVNSTEKGDLSSESTVSRIRTEHFPLTLESARPSHTSQYLCASSDLPSTGRGKLFFGSGTQLSVL.

This clonotype was observed at least ten times. The chain recombines TRBV7-2 with TRBJ1-5, with D possibly being TRBD1 (5 bases). The CDR3 has 16 residues. V lost 2 bases and J 4 bases, leaving 15 bases between the germline ends. Germline loops: CDR1 SGHTA, CDR2 FQGNSA. CDR3 protein: CASSLSSGTRNQPQHF. The CDR3 DNA reads as TGTGCCAGCAGCTTAAGTTCAGGGACTAGAAATCAGCCCCAGCATTTT.

The table lists this clonotype with many counts. V usage is TRBV29-1 and J usage is TRBJ1-1; unclear D gene. Germline assignment: CDR1 SQVTM and CDR2 ANQGSEA. The ends were cut back, 4 bases at V and 7 bases at J, with 13 bases in the middle. The CDR3 spans 12 residues. This CDR3 is CSVGRLSGEAFF. Here the CDR3 DNA reads TGCAGCGTTGGTCGGCTCTCCGGTGAAGCTTTCTTT.

V is TRBV12-3 or TRBV12-4 and J is TRBJ1-1; D perhaps matches TRBD1 (6 bases). Trimming left V 4 bases short and J 10 bases short, with 10 bases between. The CDR3 loop spans 11 amino acids. As DNA, the CDR3 is TGTGCCAGCAGTTCCCCAGGGGCAGCTTTCTTT. Translation: CASSSPGAAFF.

This sequence joins TRBV5-4 and TRBJ2-3; 15 bases fit TRBD2. The CDR3 extends over 17 amino acids. The germline V gene has CDR1 SGHNT and CDR2 YYREEE (reference sequence). J gave up 0 bases and V 4 bases, and 3 bases lay outside the gene matches. The CDR3 loop reads CASSLGTSGGSTDTQYF. The CDR3 DNA reads as TGTGCCAGCAGCCTTGGGACTAGCGGGGGGAGCACAGATACGCAGTATTTT.

There are many counts of this clonotype. The V gene is TRBV4-3, the J gene TRBJ1-1, with a weak D call TRBD1 (5 bases). V dropped 4 bases and J dropped 3 bases, with 18 bases sitting between them. Germline V gives CDR1 LGHNA, CDR2 YSLEER. CDR3 length equals 16 residues. CDR3 in DNA: TGCGCCAGCAGCCCCGAGCCTCAGGGAAGGGACACTGAAGCTTTCTTT. The encoded protein is CASSPEPQGRDTEAFF.